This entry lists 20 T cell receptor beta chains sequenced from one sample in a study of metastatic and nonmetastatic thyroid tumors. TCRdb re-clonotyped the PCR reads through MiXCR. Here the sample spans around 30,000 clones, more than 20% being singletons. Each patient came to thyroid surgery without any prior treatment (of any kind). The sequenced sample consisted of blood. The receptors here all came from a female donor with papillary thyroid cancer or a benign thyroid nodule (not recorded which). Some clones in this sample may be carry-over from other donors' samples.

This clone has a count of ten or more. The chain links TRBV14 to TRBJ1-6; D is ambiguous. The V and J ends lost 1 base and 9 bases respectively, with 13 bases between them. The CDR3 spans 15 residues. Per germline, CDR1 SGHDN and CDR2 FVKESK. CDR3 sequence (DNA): TGTGCCAGCAGCCAAGTAGACCGAATGGCTTCACCCCTCCACTTT. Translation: CASSQVDRMASPLHF. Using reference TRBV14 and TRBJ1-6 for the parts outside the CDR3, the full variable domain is EAGVTQFPSHSVIEKGQTVTLRCDPISGHDNLYWYRRVMGKEIKFLLHFVKESKQDESGMPNNRFLAERTGGTYSTLKVQPAELEDSGVYFCASSQVDRMASPLHFGNGTRLTVT.

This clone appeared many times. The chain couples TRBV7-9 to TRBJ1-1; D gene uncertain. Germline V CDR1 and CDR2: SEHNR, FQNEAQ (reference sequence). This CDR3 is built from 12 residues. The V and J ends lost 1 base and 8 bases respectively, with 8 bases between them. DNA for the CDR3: TGTGCCAGCAGCTTAGGACCCCCGGAAGCTTTCTTT. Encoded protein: CASSLGPPEAFF. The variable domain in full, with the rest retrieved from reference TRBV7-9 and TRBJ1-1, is DTGVSQNPRHKITKRGQNVTFRCDPISEHNRLYWYRQTLGQGPEFLTYFQNEAQLEKSRLLSDRFSAERPKGSFSTLEIQRTEQGDSAMYLCASSLGPPEAFFGQGTRLTVV.

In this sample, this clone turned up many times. Here the CDR3 reads CASSESAQTSYTEAFF. The CDR3 DNA sequence: TGCGCCAGCAGTGAGTCTGCGCAGACTAGTTACACTGAAGCTTTCTTT. The rearrangement uses TRBV10-2 and TRBJ1-1; D uncertain. Germline CDR1 and CDR2: WSHSY and SAAADI. The CDR3 length is 16 residues. V dropped 0 bases and J dropped 3 bases, with 14 bases sitting between them.

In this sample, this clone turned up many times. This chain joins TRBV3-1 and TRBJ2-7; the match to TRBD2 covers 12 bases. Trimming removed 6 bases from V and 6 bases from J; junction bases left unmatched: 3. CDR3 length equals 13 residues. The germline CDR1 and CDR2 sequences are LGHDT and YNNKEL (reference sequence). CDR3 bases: TGTGCCAGCAGATCACTAGCGGGAGGCGAGCAGTACTTC. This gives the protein CASRSLAGGEQYF.

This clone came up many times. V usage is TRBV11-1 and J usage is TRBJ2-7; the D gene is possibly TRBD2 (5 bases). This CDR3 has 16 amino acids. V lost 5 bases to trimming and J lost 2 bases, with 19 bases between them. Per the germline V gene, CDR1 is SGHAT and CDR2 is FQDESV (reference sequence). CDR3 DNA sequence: TGTGCCAGCAGCCCCTCGGCCCCGAGGGCCACCTACGAGCAGTACTTC. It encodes CASSPSAPRATYEQYF.

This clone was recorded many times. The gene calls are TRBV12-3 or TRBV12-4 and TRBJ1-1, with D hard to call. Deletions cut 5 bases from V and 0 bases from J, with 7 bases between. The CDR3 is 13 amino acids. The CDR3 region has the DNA TGTGCCAGCAGTGTGGGAATGAACACTGAAGCTTTCTTT. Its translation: CASSVGMNTEAFF.

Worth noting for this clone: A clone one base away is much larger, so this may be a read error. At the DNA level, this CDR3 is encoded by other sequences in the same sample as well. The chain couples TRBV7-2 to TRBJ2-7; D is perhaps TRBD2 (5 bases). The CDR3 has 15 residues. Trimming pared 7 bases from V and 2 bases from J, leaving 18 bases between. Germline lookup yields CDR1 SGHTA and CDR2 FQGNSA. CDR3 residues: CASNPRVTTAYEQYF. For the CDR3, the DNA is TGTGCCAGCAACCCGAGGGTCACGACTGCCTACGAGCAGTACTTC.

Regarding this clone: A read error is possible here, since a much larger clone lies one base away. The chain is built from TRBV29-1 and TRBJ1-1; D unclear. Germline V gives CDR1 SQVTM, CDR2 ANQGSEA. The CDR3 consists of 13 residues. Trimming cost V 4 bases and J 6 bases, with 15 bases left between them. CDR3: CSVVWATGSEAFF. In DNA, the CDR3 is TGCAGCGTTGTGTGGGCTACGGGCTCTGAAGCTTTCTTT. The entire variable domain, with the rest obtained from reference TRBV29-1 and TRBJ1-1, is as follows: SAVISQKPSRDICQRGTSLTIQCQVDSQVTMMFWYRQQPGQSLTLIATANQGSEATYESGFVIDKFPISRPNLTFSTLTVSNMSPEDSSIYLCSVVWATGSEAFFGQGTRLTVV.

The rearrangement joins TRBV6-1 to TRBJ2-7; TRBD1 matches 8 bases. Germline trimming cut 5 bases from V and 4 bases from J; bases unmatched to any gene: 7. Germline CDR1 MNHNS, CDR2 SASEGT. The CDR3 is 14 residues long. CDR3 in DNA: TGTGCCAGCAGTCACTGGACAGGGTGGTACGAGCAGTACTTC. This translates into CASSHWTGWYEQYF.

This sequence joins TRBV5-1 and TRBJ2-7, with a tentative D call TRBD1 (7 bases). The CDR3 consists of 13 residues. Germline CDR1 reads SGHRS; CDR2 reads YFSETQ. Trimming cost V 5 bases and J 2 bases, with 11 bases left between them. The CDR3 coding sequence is TGCGCCAGCAGGCGCGGGACAGCCTACGAGCAGTACTTC. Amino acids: CASRRGTAYEQYF.

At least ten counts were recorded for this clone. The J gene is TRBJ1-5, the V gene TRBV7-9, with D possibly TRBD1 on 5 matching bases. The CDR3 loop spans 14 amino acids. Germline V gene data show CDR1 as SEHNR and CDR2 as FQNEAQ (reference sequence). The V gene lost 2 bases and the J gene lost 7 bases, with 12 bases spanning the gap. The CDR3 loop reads CASSLLGGDQPQHF. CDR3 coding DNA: TGTGCCAGCAGCTTACTTGGCGGGGACCAGCCCCAGCATTTT.

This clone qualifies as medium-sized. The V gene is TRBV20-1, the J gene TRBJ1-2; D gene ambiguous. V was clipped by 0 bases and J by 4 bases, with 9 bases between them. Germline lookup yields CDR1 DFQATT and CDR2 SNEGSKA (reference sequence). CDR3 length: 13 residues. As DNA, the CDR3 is TGCAGTGCTAGAGAGCGGAATCTCTATGGCTACACCTTC. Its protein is CSARERNLYGYTF.

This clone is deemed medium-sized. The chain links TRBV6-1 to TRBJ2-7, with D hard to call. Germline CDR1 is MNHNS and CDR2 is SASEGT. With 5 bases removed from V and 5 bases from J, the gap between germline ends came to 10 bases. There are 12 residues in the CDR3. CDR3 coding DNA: TGTGCCAGCAGTCTGGTCGCAAACGAGCAGTACTTC. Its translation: CASSLVANEQYF.

CDR3 amino acids: CASITRFDEQFF. The CDR3 DNA sequence: TGTGCCAGTATTACTCGCTTCGATGAGCAGTTCTTC. V and J are TRBV19 and TRBJ2-1, with D unresolved. The germline gives CDR1 LNHDA, CDR2 SQIVND (reference sequence). The ends were cut back, 7 bases at V and 8 bases at J, with 12 bases in the middle. This CDR3 region has 12 residues.

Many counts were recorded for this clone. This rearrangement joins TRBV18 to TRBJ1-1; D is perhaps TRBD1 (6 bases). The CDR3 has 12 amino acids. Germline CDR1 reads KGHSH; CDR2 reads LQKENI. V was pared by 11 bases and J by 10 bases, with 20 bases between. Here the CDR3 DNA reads TGTGCCTTCACAACCAGGCAGGGGTTAGCTTTCTTT. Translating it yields CAFTTRQGLAFF.

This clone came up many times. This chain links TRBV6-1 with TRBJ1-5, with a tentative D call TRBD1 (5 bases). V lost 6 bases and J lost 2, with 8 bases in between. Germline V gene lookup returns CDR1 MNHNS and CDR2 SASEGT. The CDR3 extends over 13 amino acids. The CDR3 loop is CASRMGGNQPQHF. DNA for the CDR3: TGTGCCAGCAGAATGGGGGGCAATCAGCCCCAGCATTTT.

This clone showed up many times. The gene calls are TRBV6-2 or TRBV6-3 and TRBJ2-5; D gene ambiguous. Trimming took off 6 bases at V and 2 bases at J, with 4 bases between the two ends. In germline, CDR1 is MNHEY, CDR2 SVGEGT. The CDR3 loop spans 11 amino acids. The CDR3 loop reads CASSPQETQYF. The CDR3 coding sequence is TGTGCCAGCAGCCCACAAGAGACCCAGTACTTC.

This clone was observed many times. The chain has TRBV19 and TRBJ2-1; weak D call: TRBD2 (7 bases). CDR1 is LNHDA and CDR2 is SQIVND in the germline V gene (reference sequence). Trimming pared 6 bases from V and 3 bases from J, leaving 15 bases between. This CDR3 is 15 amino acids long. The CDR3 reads CASSREGTLYNEQFF. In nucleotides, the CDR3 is TGTGCCAGTAGCAGGGAGGGGACACTCTACAATGAGCAGTTCTTC.

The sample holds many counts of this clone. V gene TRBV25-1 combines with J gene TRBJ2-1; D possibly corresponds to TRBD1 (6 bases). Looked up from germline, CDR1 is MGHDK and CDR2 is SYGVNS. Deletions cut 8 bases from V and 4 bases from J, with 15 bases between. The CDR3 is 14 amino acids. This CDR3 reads CASETWGPYNEQFF. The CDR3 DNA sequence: TGTGCCAGCGAAACCTGGGGGCCTTACAATGAGCAGTTCTTC.

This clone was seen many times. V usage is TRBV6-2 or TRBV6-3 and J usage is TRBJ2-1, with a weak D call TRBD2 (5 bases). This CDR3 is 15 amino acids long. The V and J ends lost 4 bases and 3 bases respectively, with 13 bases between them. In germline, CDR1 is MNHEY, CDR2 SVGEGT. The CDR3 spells CASSSSRADYNEQFF. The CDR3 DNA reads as TGTGCCAGCAGTTCCTCTAGAGCGGACTACAATGAGCAGTTCTTC.